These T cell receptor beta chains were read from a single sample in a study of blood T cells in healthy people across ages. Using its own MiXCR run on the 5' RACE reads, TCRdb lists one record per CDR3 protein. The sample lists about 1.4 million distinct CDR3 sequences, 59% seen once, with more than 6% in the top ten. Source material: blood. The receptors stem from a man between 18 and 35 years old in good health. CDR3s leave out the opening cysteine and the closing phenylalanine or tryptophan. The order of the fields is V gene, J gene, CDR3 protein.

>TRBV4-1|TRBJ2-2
ASSGVNSNTGELF
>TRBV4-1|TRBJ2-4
ASSPTAARIQY
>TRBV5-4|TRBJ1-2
ASSLLSGTIYGYT
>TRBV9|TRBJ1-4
ASSAQGPNEKLF
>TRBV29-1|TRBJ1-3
SVDSTDGNTIY
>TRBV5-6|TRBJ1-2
ASSRVGTVYGYT
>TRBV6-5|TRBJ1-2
ASREAGHLVGYT
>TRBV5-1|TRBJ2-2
APGELF
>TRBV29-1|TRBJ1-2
SVLGQGSGYT
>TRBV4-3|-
ASSLSSGGNSRLHEQY
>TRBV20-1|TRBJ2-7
SARTARAASYEQY
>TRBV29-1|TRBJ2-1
SVRGLAGFSYNEQF
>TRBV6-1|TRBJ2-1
ASSVEGGLDEQF
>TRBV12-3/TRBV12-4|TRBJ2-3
ASSLVADTQY
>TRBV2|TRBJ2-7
ASSEPGLSYEQY
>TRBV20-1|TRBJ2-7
SARVEDYEQY
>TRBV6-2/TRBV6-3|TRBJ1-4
ASTRDRSTNEKLF
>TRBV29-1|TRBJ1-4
SGDSTLMWKLF
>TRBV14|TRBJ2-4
ASSQDWGLGKNIQY
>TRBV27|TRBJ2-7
ASSFRRQALDEQY
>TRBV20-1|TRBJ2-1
SAERDFNNEQF
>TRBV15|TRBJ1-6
ATSRGPTGINSPLH
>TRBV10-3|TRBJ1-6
AISRDGRADSPLH
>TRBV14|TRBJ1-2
ASSQVYGYT
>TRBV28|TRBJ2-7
ASRLRYEQY
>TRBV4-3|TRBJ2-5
ASSQEREETQY
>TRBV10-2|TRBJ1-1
ASSESRMNTEAF
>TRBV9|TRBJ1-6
ASRGTGPLH
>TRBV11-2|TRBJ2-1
ARIERGEQF
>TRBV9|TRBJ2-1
ASSSGTGGIRNEQF
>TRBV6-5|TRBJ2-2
ASSYSGQGRNTGELF
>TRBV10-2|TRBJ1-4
ASSELGGVELF
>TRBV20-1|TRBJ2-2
SARDQEPGELF
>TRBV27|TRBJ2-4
ASSPGLAVGGAKNIQY
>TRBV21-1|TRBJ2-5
ASSSLPGLLERY
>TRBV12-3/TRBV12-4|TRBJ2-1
ASSFLPLRVNEQF
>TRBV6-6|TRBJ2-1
ASSYAGQGNNEQF
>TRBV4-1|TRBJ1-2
ASSQVPQTGVNYDYT
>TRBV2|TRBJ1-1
ASQDRGFTEAF
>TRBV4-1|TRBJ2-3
ASSQGEGTDTQY
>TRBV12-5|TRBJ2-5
ASGLAGTAQETQY
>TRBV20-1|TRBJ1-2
SARGGQGTYYGYT
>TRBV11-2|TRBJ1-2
ASSPLTGGYNYGYT